The rows below give T cell receptor beta chains drawn from one sample of a study of cytotoxic CD8 clonotypes in ibrutinib-treated CLL. Assay: immunoSEQ multiplex PCR; the TCRdb copy retains only in-frame clones and omits some. The table lists about 7,600 clones, more than 65% of them singletons, with around 3.5% in the top ten. The input for sequencing was PBMCs, taken before ibrutinib treatment. The origin of the receptors is a human donor with chronic lymphocytic leukemia. Each CDR3 is given with its conserved first and last residue. Fields, in order: D gene, J gene, clone size, V gene, CDR3 DNA, CDR3 protein. D genes are given only for firm matches. The size of a clone is reported for some rows only, either as once, few or many, or as a class for expanded clones.

NA | TRBJ1-5 | NA | TRBV6-5 | TGTGCCAGCAGTCTCCAGGGGAATCAGCCCCAGCATTTT | CASSLQGNQPQHF
NA | TRBJ2-1 | NA | TRBV18 | TGTGCCAGCTCACCTCCAAACCGGGACCGCCGATACAATGAGCAGTTCTTC | CASSPPNRDRRYNEQFF
NA | TRBJ2-1 | NA | TRBV19 | TGTGCCAGTAGGGAAAGGGGCCTACTTATTTACAATGAGCAGTTCTTC | CASRERGLLIYNEQFF
TRBD1 | TRBJ1-6 | NA | TRBV28 | TGTGCCAGCAGCAGGGGGTATCCACCCCTCCACTTT | CASSRGYPPLHF
TRBD1 | TRBJ2-1 | NA | TRBV7-9 | TGTGCCAGCAGCGCAGAAAAGACAGGGAAAAATGAGCAGTTCTTC | CASSAEKTGKNEQFF
NA | TRBJ2-2 | NA | TRBV9 | TGTGCCAGCACCACCGGCGCGACTCTAGCCGGGGAGCTGTTTTTT | CASTTGATLAGELFF
TRBD1 | TRBJ1-1 | large | TRBV9 | TGTGCCAGCAGCGAGCGACAGGGGGCGCGCACTGAAGCTTTCTTT | CASSERQGARTEAFF
NA | TRBJ1-6 | NA | TRBV9 | TGTGCCAGCAGCGTAGTCGGGGATTCACCCCTCCACTTT | CASSVVGDSPLHF
NA | TRBJ1-1 | NA | TRBV18 | TGTGCCAGCCAACGGTCGGGCACTGAAGCTTTCTTT | CASQRSGTEAFF
TRBD1 | TRBJ1-4 | NA | TRBV10-3 | TGTGCCATCAGCGAACAGGGGCTAACTAATGAAAAACTGTTTTTT | CAISEQGLTNEKLFF
NA | TRBJ1-4 | NA | TRBV10-3 | TGTGCCATCAGTGAAACAGGCGGGGATGAAAAACTGTTTTTT | CAISETGGDEKLFF
TRBD2 | TRBJ2-1 | NA | TRBV7-2 | TGTGCCAGCAGCTTAGGAGGGACTAGCGGTTACAATGAGCAGTTCTTC | CASSLGGTSGYNEQFF
TRBD2 | TRBJ2-1 | NA | TRBV7-2 | TGTGCCAGCAGCTTAAGCTGGACTAGCAACAATGAGCAGTTCTTC | CASSLSWTSNNEQFF
NA | TRBJ2-7 | NA | TRBV15 | TGTGCAGGCCAAGGCTCCTCCTACGAGCAGTACTTC | CAGQGSSYEQYF
NA | TRBJ2-7 | NA | TRBV19 | TGTGCCAGTAGGGAGACGGCCTATAGCTCCTACGAGCAGTACTTC | CASRETAYSSYEQYF
TRBD2 | TRBJ2-3 | NA | TRBV9 | TGTGCCAGCAGCGTACTGACTAGCGGCACAGATACGCAGTATTTT | CASSVLTSGTDTQYF
TRBD1 | TRBJ1-1 | NA | TRBV2 | TGTGCCAGCATTCCGGGACAGGCGAACACTGAAGCTTTCTTT | CASIPGQANTEAFF
TRBD1 | TRBJ1-2 | few | TRBV10-3 | TGTGCCATCAGCCTTGGGACAGCGGGCTATGGCTACACCTTC | CAISLGTAGYGYTF
NA | TRBJ1-1 | NA | TRBV28 | TGTGCCAGCAGTATAACAGGGTTTAACACTGAAGCTTTCTTT | CASSITGFNTEAFF
TRBD2 | TRBJ2-3 | NA | TRBV4-1 | TGCGCCAGCAGCCAAGAACTAGCGAGAAGCACAGATACGCAGTATTTT | CASSQELARSTDTQYF
NA | TRBJ1-5 | NA | TRBV7-2 | TGTGCCAGCAGCCCCGGCAGGGCGGGCAATCAGCCCCAGCATTTT | CASSPGRAGNQPQHF
TRBD2 | TRBJ2-5 | NA | TRBV30 | TGTGCCTGGAGCGGGGGGGCCAAAGAGACCCAGTACTTC | CAWSGGAKETQYF
TRBD2 | TRBJ2-5 | NA | TRBV7-2 | TGTGCCAGCAGCTCTCCGGGACTAGCGGGGGCGGTTCGAGAGACCCAGTACTTC | CASSSPGLAGAVRETQYF
NA | TRBJ2-1 | NA | TRBV11-2 | TGTGCCAGCAGCTTCCGGATAGGAGGGAGGTCCTACAATGAGCAGTTCTTC | CASSFRIGGRSYNEQFF